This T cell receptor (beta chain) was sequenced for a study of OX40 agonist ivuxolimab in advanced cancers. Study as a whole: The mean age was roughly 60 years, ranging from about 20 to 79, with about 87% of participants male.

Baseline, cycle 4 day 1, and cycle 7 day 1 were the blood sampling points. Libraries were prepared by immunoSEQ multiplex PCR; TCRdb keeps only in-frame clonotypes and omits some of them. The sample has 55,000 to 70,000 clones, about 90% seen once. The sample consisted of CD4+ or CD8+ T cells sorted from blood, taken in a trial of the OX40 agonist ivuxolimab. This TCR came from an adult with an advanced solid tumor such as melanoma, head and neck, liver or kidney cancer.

CDR3 loop: CASSVGGPGFFTDTQYF. In DNA, the CDR3 is TGTGCCAGCAGCGTAGGAGGGCCGGGGTTCTTCACAGATACGCAGTATTTT. The chain employs TRBV9 and TRBJ2-3; possibly TRBD2 for D (5 bases). The CDR3 has 17 residues. With 0 bases removed from V and 2 bases from J, the gap between germline ends came to 16 bases. Per the germline V gene, CDR1 is SGDLS and CDR2 is YYNGEE.